This T cell receptor beta chain was sequenced in a study of cytomegalovirus exposure and HLA in healthy donors (dated by TCRdb to between 2016 and 2019). Regarding the complete study: According to an earlier analysis of 550 to 750 of the donors, some 170 million T cells yielded 117 million unique TCR beta sequences and roughly 280 Gb of sequence data. A later genetic analysis took genome-wide SNP genotypes for about 55% of the 666 donors and used that subset as a discovery cohort. Roughly five DR-DQ haplotypes were treated as single units for association and clustering because of strong linkage in the cohort. Roughly 300 gigabases of sequencing data and tens of millions of unique TCR sequences were included in an early release covering 550 to 650 HLA-typed donors. The aim of the study was to test whether cataloging public T cell receptors could identify signatures of past pathogen exposure. An earlier analysis of 450 to 750 of the donors used high-throughput TCR beta sequencing to judge whether each TCR beta V gene segment behaved as functional or pseudogenic. To study patterns of TCR occurrence, a later analysis re-analyzed previously published TCR beta repertoires from under 750 donors and added high-resolution HLA genotyping. The number of typed donors differed by locus: roughly 629-640 for A, B, C, DRB1 and DQB1; about 520 for DQA1; approximately 600 for DPA1; and some 430 for DPB1. Donor age, sex, ethnicity and CMV serostatus were compiled together with the repertoire data. The genetic ancestry cluster associated with self-reported Caucasian donors included about 81% of the approximately 430 genotyped donors. All discovery cohort repertoires had been generated on a single sequencing platform. Across some 400 genotyped donors of the cohort, an average of about 220,000 unique TCR beta nucleotide sequences per donor were sequenced, and approximately 17% of those sequences were non-productive. Rather than drawing on any new phenotypic data, the later analysis identified candidate immune exposures from TCR beta sequences and the way those sequences occurred across donors. The T cell repertoires of several hundred subjects were profiled by immunosequencing and related to cytomegalovirus serostatus. Besides the first cohort of 666 subjects, a separate validation cohort made up of 120 or so different subjects was used. High-throughput TCR immunosequencing, statistical association of individual TCRs with disease status, and machine learning were combined to predict cytomegalovirus infection status. HLA typing included class I and class II loci at four-digit resolution.

Receptors were amplified or captured by the immunoSEQ multiplex PCR assay. For the multiplex PCR, a mixture combining 60 forward primers for TCR Vbeta segments and 13 reverse primers for TCR Jbeta segments was used. The CDR3 region of rearranged TCR beta genes was amplified from genomic DNA with a multiplex PCR assay. The amplified TCR beta libraries were sequenced on the Illumina HiSeq System as 87-base-pair reads. As for how the authors treated the data: A later analysis counted about 80 million unique TCR beta chains across the 670 or so repertoires, and 10 million to 12 million of these chains were shared by at least two donors. Raw reads were error-corrected and collapsed into unique sequences with a nearest-neighbor algorithm that merged closely related sequences to remove PCR and sequencing errors. To assign V, D and J gene segments, CDR3 sequences were aligned to IMGT reference sequences. For a sequence to be retained, at least a six-nucleotide match to both a V gene segment and a J gene segment was required. Rearrangements were classified as productive when the CDR3 lacked stop codons and remained in frame with V and J, and all other rearrangements were classified as non-productive. Following IMGT convention, CDR3 was defined as the stretch from the second conserved V-encoded cysteine up to the conserved J-encoded phenylalanine. Sequences without an unambiguous match to a single V gene segment were excluded from the earlier analysis of a few hundred of the donors. In an earlier analysis of some 590 of the donors, V segments were called functional above 56.7% productive rearrangements and were called segregating when the between-donor standard deviation exceeded 5%. To diagnose cytomegalovirus status from the catalog of TCR beta chain sequences, a statistical classification framework was built. In a later analysis, TCR nucleotide sequences were compared against IMGT/GENE-DB human TR gene sequences so that V and J genes could be assigned. Using the TCRdist pipeline, a later analysis assigned CDR3 sequences along with most-parsimonious VDJ recombination scenarios. In a later analysis, every TCR beta chain was defined by the combination of its CDR3 amino acid sequence and its V-gene family, and reads without a unique V-gene family were dropped. A later analysis removed 592 highly shared, low-generation-probability nucleotide sequences to deal with suspected cross-contamination and a sequencing artifact. In a later analysis, a clonal expansion index for each public chain was calculated from normalized within-repertoire ranks of inferred template counts. In a later analysis, generation probabilities were computed using a VDJ recombination model fitted to out-of-frame rearrangements, and the results were checked against IGoR. Hypergeometric tests were used in a later analysis to score TCR-TCR, TCR-HLA and TCR-CMV co-occurrence, with a repertoire-size bias correction applied to the TCR pairs. In a later analysis, false discovery rates were estimated by permuting HLA or CMV assignments 20 times. In a later analysis, co-occurring TCRs were grouped using DBSCAN, and TCRdist sequence similarity was added for clustering within HLA-allele-positive subsets. Co-occurrence clustering excluded repertoires with fewer than 30,000 or more than 120,000 public chains, plus five with anomalous nucleotide sharing. TCRdb took over this immuneACCESS table, retaining in-frame rearrangements with V and J assigned. Such tables are incomplete; in checked studies, under half of the missing clones stem from an unresolved V gene, and the remainder is unexplained. V and J calls and clone size follow that table, whereas D and trimming were derived from the DNA. Here the sample has approximately 220,000 clones; about 74% occur a single time. The top ten clonotypes cover 15% of the sample.

Study-level results and caveats: The sequencing pipeline was judged likely to have produced a cluster of highly shared sequence variants as a technical artifact. This cohort had only TCR beta chains sequenced, and the lack of alpha or paired-chain data limited which features could be detected. A further reported finding was that TCR beta sequences accurately predicted the HLA-A and HLA-B alleles for most subjects in the first cohort. Immune exposure information for the cohort was limited to CMV serostatus. Across donors, most TCR sequences were observed very rarely, whereas some public TCRs were present in many individuals. It was suggested by the authors that the approach could potentially be generalized to other disease states and immunological phenotypes. In a later analysis, HLA-associated TCR beta chains showed more clonal expansion and lower generation probabilities than non-associated chains that were equally common. Because HLA typing was missing for some donors at each locus, association tests included only the typed subset. Most CMV-associated TCR beta chains appeared to be HLA-restricted in a later analysis, and the HLA associations seemed to be driven largely by CMV exposure. The presence/absence analyses assumed that sequencing depth was roughly uniform across donors, and that assumption may not be true. In the study, around 150 TCR beta chains were listed as associated with cytomegalovirus. Approximately 18 rarely observed V segments, including chromosome 9 orphons, were excluded from the earlier analysis of approximately 500 of the donors because counts were too low. In both the original and validation cohorts, the classifier was reported to diagnose cytomegalovirus status with high specificity and sensitivity. In a later analysis, several top co-occurrence clusters were reported to appear linked to parvovirus B19, influenza, CMV and Epstein-Barr virus. In an earlier analysis of about 600 of the donors, most TCR beta V segments appeared in productive rearrangements about 87% or about 30% of the time, broadly matching IMGT annotations. In a later analysis, the rate of TCR association differed among HLA loci, with DRB1 alleles having the most associated TCRs and HLA-C alleles having the fewest. A few of the identified cytomegalovirus-associated TCR beta chains were confirmed in vitro to be specific for cytomegalovirus antigens. Linkage disequilibrium might explain the correlated functional status among segregating V segments, but an unknown experimental factor could not be ruled out. A later genetic analysis reported fewer N-insertions in productive TCRs among donors in an Asian-associated ancestry cluster than the roughly 720-donor mean. When HLA alleles, especially DR and DQ, strongly co-occurred, attributing TCR associations to individual alleles was difficult. Some IMGT-functional V segments, including TRBV6-2 and TRBV6-3, could not be distinguished by the 87-base-pair reads and were therefore excluded. V-gene and J-gene trimming of TCR beta chains was associated with a missense DCLRE1C variant in a later genetic analysis, and the association was replicated in an independent cohort. Specific HLA alleles were associated with 15,000 to 20,000 TCR beta sequences at a false discovery rate of 0.05 in a later analysis.

The junction carries 17 bases between V and J, which are trimmed by 6 bases and 5 bases respectively. From the germline V gene, CDR1 is SGHDT and CDR2 is YYEEEE. The CDR3 has 14 amino acids, counting the end cysteine and phenylalanine. Only the CDR3 portion is preserved as DNA: 42 bases, with reading frame beginning at the first base. As concerns this clone: Its antigen is unknown. Base quality data are lacking; no much larger clone is found one base away.

The cohort consisted of some 730 healthy bone marrow donors. Cohort members were all nominally healthy when sampled, although unrecorded immune exposures were likely present. The donor tested CMV seronegative, placing the donor among the 350 or so seronegative members of the cohort. Every donor gave a peripheral blood sample, and the peripheral blood mononuclear cells from that sample were used for TCR beta sequencing. Genomic DNA was extracted from the blood cell samples with the Qiagen DNeasy Blood Extraction Kit. The clonotype originates from a man in his forties or fifties in good health and CMV-seronegative. Here the chain combines TRBV5-6 and TRBJ2-5; the best D guess is TRBD2, with 7 bases matching. Sequencing was performed on PBMCs. The encoded CDR3 is CASTSGGTGETQYF. The sequenced DNA is TGTGCCAGCACCTCGGGGGGCACAGGGGAGACCCAGTACTTC.